Below, one T cell receptor (beta chain) is given with its context. The antigen remains unidentified. J gave up 5 bases and V 1 base, and 7 bases lay outside the gene matches. Germline-derived CDR1 and CDR2 are SNHLY and FYNNEI. The CDR3 is made up of 18 amino acids. The table came from immunoSEQ multiplex PCR; TCRdb's copy has only in-frame clones and leaves some out. The repertoire holds around 6,000 clones, with approximately 98% as singletons. Deliveries were elective term cesareans at roughly 35-43 weeks, with no labor or membrane rupture. This record belongs to a study of naive CD8 T cells in extremely preterm neonates. Points from the study as a whole: Term neonates around 0.39%, young children about 0.027%, adults around 0.01%; preterm neonates shared approximately 2.5%.

The source is a newborn in good health. The chain combines TRBV2 with TRBJ2-1; TRBD2 agrees at 14 bases. Sequencing was done on a sample of naive CD8+ T cells from cord blood. The CDR3, as DNA: TGTGCCAGCAGTGAAGAGACTAGCGGGAGGGGAGTGCACAATGAGCAGTTCTTC. Translation: CASSEETSGRGVHNEQFF.